These 19 T cell receptor beta chains originate from one sample sequenced in a study of blood T cell repertoires in COVID-19. Clones were read by immunoSEQ multiplex PCR, and TCRdb kept only the in-frame ones, dropping some. The sample gives just under 65,000 clones, about 75% of which show up once; about 50% is in the top ten. The sequenced sample consisted of peripheral blood. These receptor sequences come from a woman of 80 years or more with acute or convalescent COVID-19.

The rearrangement links TRBV18 to TRBJ1-3; weak D call: TRBD1 (6 bases). The CDR3 spans 15 residues. CDR1 is KGHSH, CDR2 LQKENI, per germline. Trimming stripped 1 base from V and 0 bases from J, with 7 bases between. The CDR3 DNA is TGTGCCAGCTCACCACGGGGGCTCTCTGGAAACACCATATATTTT. It translates to CASSPRGLSGNTIYF.

The V and J genes are TRBV18 and TRBJ2-1, with 10 nucleotides matching TRBD2. V trimming: 6 bases; J trimming: 11 bases; junction bases outside the gene matches: 16. CDR1 is KGHSH, CDR2 LQKENI, per germline. This CDR3 is built from 16 residues. In nucleotides, the CDR3 is TGTGCCAGCTCCACTGGGACTAGCGAGAGCTTTTGGCAGCAGTTCTTC. It yields the protein CASSTGTSESFWQQFF.

The rearrangement links TRBV6-2 or TRBV6-3 to TRBJ2-7; 7 bases are a match to TRBD1. The ends lost 6 bases at V and 0 bases at J; junction bases unmatched: 14. The V gene's germline CDR1 is MNHEY and CDR2 SVGEGT. The CDR3 has 17 residues. The CDR3 loop reads CASSTRRQGRLSYEQYF. The CDR3 DNA reads TGTGCCAGCAGCACTCGAAGACAGGGCCGCCTCTCCTACGAGCAGTACTTC.

The V call is TRBV5-1, the J call TRBJ1-3; unclear D gene. Germline V gene sequence: CDR1 SGHRS, CDR2 YFSETQ. V lost 5 bases and J lost 0, with 9 bases in between. This CDR3 spans 14 amino acids. As DNA, the CDR3 is TGCGCCAGCAGTCCAGGCTCCTCTGGAAACACCATATATTTT. This codes for CASSPGSSGNTIYF.

V gene TRBV5-1 combines with J gene TRBJ1-2; TRBD1 agrees at 8 bases. Germline CDR1 SGHRS, CDR2 YFSETQ. There are 14 residues in the CDR3. The ends lost 2 bases at V and 8 bases at J; junction bases unmatched: 8. The CDR3 region has the DNA TGCGCCAGCAGCTTTGGAGGGACAGGAAGCGGCTACACCTTC. Translating gives CASSFGGTGSGYTF.

The genes are TRBV11-3 and TRBJ2-1; the D is unclear. CDR1 SGHNT and CDR2 YENEEA come from the germline V gene. CDR3 length: 11 amino acids. V was cut by 1 base and J by 13 bases, with 8 bases left in between. The CDR3 region has the DNA TGTGCCAGCAGCTTAGGGGCAGTTCAGTTCTTC. This codes for CASSLGAVQFF.

There are a few counts of this clone. This rearrangement joins TRBV19 to TRBJ1-5; the match to TRBD1 covers 7 bases. The V segment lost 7 bases and the J segment 4 bases; nucleotides outside the gene matches: 4. Germline loops: CDR1 LNHDA, CDR2 SQIVND (reference sequence). The CDR3 has 13 residues. CDR3 protein: CASNRDRNQPQHF. The CDR3, as DNA: TGTGCCAGTAATAGGGACAGAAATCAGCCCCAGCATTTT.

This chain connects TRBV15 to TRBJ1-2, with D hard to call. Germline V gene lookup returns CDR1 LNHNV and CDR2 YYDKDF (reference sequence). The V end was cut by 1 base, the J end by 8 bases, with 11 bases between. CDR3 size: 13 residues. CDR3 sequence: CATSRGRDRGYTF. In nucleotides, the CDR3 is TGTGCCACCAGCAGAGGCCGGGATAGGGGCTACACCTTC.

This chain links TRBV11-2 with TRBJ1-1; D not resolved. Germline CDR1 SGHAT, CDR2 FQNNGV. This CDR3 contains 16 residues. The V and J ends lost 0 bases and 1 base respectively, with 12 bases between them. The CDR3 DNA reads TGTGCCAGCAGCTTAGATATTTCGGAGGGGAACACTGAAGCTTTCTTT. Protein: CASSLDISEGNTEAFF.

The chain couples TRBV6-2 or TRBV6-3 to TRBJ2-1, with 10 positions matching TRBD2. CDR3 length equals 16 residues. Per the germline V gene, CDR1 is MNHEY and CDR2 is SVGEGT. V gave up 2 bases and J gave up 8 bases; unmatched junction bases: 9. CDR3 sequence reads: CASSYKALAGSHEQFF. CDR3 DNA sequence: TGTGCCAGCAGTTACAAGGCACTAGCGGGATCTCATGAGCAGTTCTTC.

This chain uses TRBV4-1 with TRBJ2-7; TRBD2 aligns across 10 bases. Germline CDR1 reads MGHRA; CDR2 reads YSYEKL. Trimming cost V 4 bases and J 6 bases; bases outside gene matches: 12. The CDR3 contains 16 residues. The CDR3 DNA reads as TGCGCCAGCAGCCCCGCCTTAGCGGGAGGTCGGGCCGAGCAGTACTTC. Its protein is CASSPALAGGRAEQYF.

The chain has TRBV5-1 and TRBJ2-5, with D perhaps TRBD2 (5 bases). The V and J ends lost 4 bases and 3 bases respectively, with 16 bases between them. CDR1 SGHRS and CDR2 YFSETQ come from the germline V gene. The CDR3 is made up of 15 amino acids. DNA for the CDR3: TGCGCCAGCAGCCAAGGAGGCTTGCTCGAAGAGACCCAGTACTTC. Amino acids: CASSQGGLLEETQYF.

The chain is built from TRBV18 and TRBJ2-3; 7 bases are shared with TRBD2. The germline V gene has CDR1 KGHSH and CDR2 LQKENI. The CDR3 consists of 18 residues. V lost 1 base, J lost 0 bases, and 10 bases stayed unmatched. The CDR3, as DNA: TGTGCCAGCTCACCACTCCGGCCTAGCGGAATCAGCACAGATACGCAGTATTTT. Its protein product is CASSPLRPSGISTDTQYF. The entire variable domain, with the rest obtained from reference TRBV18 and TRBJ2-3, is as follows: NAGVMQNPRHLVRRRGQEARLRCSPMKGHSHVYWYRQLPEEGLKFMVYLQKENIIDESGMPKERFSAEFPKEGPSILRIQQVVRGDSAAYFCASSPLRPSGISTDTQYFGPGTRLTVL.

V and J are TRBV5-1 and TRBJ1-5, with a tentative D call TRBD1 (5 bases). Germline V gene sequence: CDR1 SGHRS, CDR2 YFSETQ. Trimming removed 1 base at V and 5 bases at J, with 10 bases between. The CDR3 contains 14 residues. The CDR3 sequence is CASSLQGADQPQHF. CDR3 in DNA: TGCGCCAGCAGCTTGCAGGGCGCCGATCAGCCCCAGCATTTT. Looking up the rest from reference TRBV5-1 and TRBJ1-5 gives the full variable domain: KAGVTQTPRYLIKTRGQQVTLSCSPISGHRSVSWYQQTPGQGLQFLFEYFSETQRNKGNFPGRFSGRQFSNSRSEMNVSTLELGDSALYLCASSLQGADQPQHFGDGTRLSIL.

This chain joins TRBV2 and TRBJ2-7, with 9 bases matching TRBD1. J gave up 4 bases and V 6 bases, and 10 bases lay outside the gene matches. The germline gives CDR1 SNHLY, CDR2 FYNNEI. The CDR3 loop spans 15 amino acids. CDR3 loop: CASRGWDREGYEQYF. The CDR3 region has the DNA TGTGCCAGCAGGGGATGGGACAGGGAAGGGTACGAGCAGTACTTC.

This clone was seen at least ten times. The chain recombines TRBV29-1 with TRBJ2-5, with TRBD2 as a possible D gene (6 bases). V lost 7 bases and J 1 base, leaving 16 bases between the germline ends. CDR1 is SQVTM and CDR2 is ANQGSEA in the germline V gene. This CDR3 spans 14 amino acids. CDR3 loop: CSGRAVGGQETQYF. The CDR3 coding sequence is TGCAGCGGGAGGGCGGTGGGTGGCCAAGAGACCCAGTACTTC.

This chain joins TRBV5-1 and TRBJ1-1, with a weak D call TRBD1 (6 bases). V gave up 0 bases and J gave up 5 bases, with 11 bases separating them. The germline gives CDR1 SGHRS, CDR2 YFSETQ. The CDR3 length is 14 residues. The DNA of the CDR3 is TGCGCCAGCAGCTTGGTTGGTCAGGGGACTGAAGCTTTCTTT. Its translation: CASSLVGQGTEAFF.

The chain has TRBV18 and TRBJ2-7, with TRBD2 identical over 7 bases. CDR3 size: 14 residues. Germline loops: CDR1 KGHSH, CDR2 LQKENI. V lost 3 bases, J lost 3 bases, and 5 bases stayed unmatched. Written as DNA, the CDR3 is TGTGCCAGCTCACCTACTAGCGCAAACTACGAGCAGTACTTC. Translated, it gives CASSPTSANYEQYF.

A few counts support this clone. This chain links TRBV5-4 with TRBJ1-2; 7 bases are a match to TRBD1. CDR1 and CDR2 from the germline V gene are SGHNT and YYREEE (reference sequence). With 2 bases clipped from V and 4 bases from J, the junction kept 2 bases outside the gene matches. The CDR3 is 13 residues long. CDR3 in amino acids: CASSLTGAYGYTF. The CDR3 DNA reads as TGTGCCAGCAGCTTAACAGGGGCCTATGGCTACACCTTC.